A single sample is the source of the 8 T cell receptor beta chains below, sequenced in a study of CD8 T cells in Susac syndrome. After extraction with the RNeasy kit, about 0.5 to 1 ug of the RNA was reverse transcribed using random hexamers. Each CDR3 protein is one row after TCRdb ran MiXCR on the immunoSEQ multiplex PCR reads. The sample yields 180,000 or so distinct CDR3 sequences, around 94% seen once. Sequencing was performed on CD4+ T cells from PBMCs. Receptor source: a human donor in good health.

The CDR3 loop is CASTMRRVGNSPLHF. The CDR3 DNA reads TGTGCCAGCACCATGAGGAGGGTCGGGAATTCACCCCTCCACTTT. The gene calls are TRBV6-2 or TRBV6-3 and TRBJ1-6; D is unresolved. V lost 7 bases to trimming and J lost 7 bases, with 17 bases between them. In germline, CDR1 is MNHEY, CDR2 SVGEGT. The CDR3 is 15 amino acids.

This clonotype was seen once. This chain joins TRBV10-3 and TRBJ2-1, with 9 bases matching TRBD2. Trimming cost V 0 bases and J 0 bases; bases outside gene matches: 6. The germline V gene has CDR1 ENHRY and CDR2 SYGVKD. The CDR3 spans 18 residues. The CDR3 loop reads CAISESSGGPSSYNEQFF. DNA for the CDR3: TGTGCCATCAGTGAGTCCAGCGGGGGGCCGAGCTCCTACAATGAGCAGTTCTTC.

This clonotype is a singleton in its sample. The chain joins TRBV3-1 to TRBJ2-7; possibly TRBD2 for D (5 bases). The CDR3 runs 13 residues. Per the germline V gene, CDR1 is LGHDT and CDR2 is YNNKEL (reference sequence). V was shortened by 5 bases and J by 0 bases, with 8 bases between the two germline ends. The DNA of the CDR3 is TGTGCCAGCAGCGGACTCTACTCCTACGAGCAGTACTTC. Translated: CASSGLYSYEQYF.

The chain is built from TRBV9 and TRBJ2-1; D possibly corresponds to TRBD2 (6 bases). Trimming left V 0 bases short and J 8 bases short, with 18 bases between. Germline values: CDR1 SGDLS, CDR2 YYNGEE. The CDR3 loop spans 16 amino acids. CDR3: CASSVGRDSLLDEQFF. CDR3 DNA sequence: TGTGCCAGCAGCGTAGGTAGGGACTCGCTTTTGGATGAGCAGTTCTTC.

J is TRBJ1-2 and V is TRBV3-1; TRBD1 is a possible D gene (6 bases). Germline values: CDR1 LGHDT, CDR2 YNNKEL (reference sequence). V shed 3 bases and J shed 0 bases, with 11 bases lying between them. The length of the CDR3 is 15 residues. CDR3 sequence: CASSHAGAANYGYTF. CDR3 DNA sequence: TGTGCCAGCAGCCACGCGGGGGCCGCTAACTATGGCTACACCTTC.

The rearrangement links TRBV20-1 to TRBJ2-1, with TRBD1 matching over 8 bases. The V gene's germline CDR1 is DFQATT and CDR2 SNEGSKA (reference sequence). This CDR3 is built from 14 residues. The ends lost 6 bases at V and 9 bases at J; junction bases unmatched: 13. The CDR3: CSASAQGAIGEQFF. The CDR3 DNA sequence: TGCAGTGCGAGCGCCCAGGGGGCGATCGGTGAGCAGTTCTTC.

J is TRBJ2-7 and V is TRBV7-9; D is undetermined. Germline assignment: CDR1 SEHNR and CDR2 FQNEAQ (reference sequence). This CDR3 region has 16 residues. Trimming pared 0 bases from V and 5 bases from J, leaving 17 bases between. The CDR3 here is CASSLASGLGSDEQYF. Here the CDR3 DNA reads TGTGCCAGCAGCTTAGCGTCGGGCCTGGGTTCCGACGAGCAGTACTTC. The full variable domain, rest sourced from reference TRBV7-9 and TRBJ2-7, is DTGVSQNPRHKITKRGQNVTFRCDPISEHNRLYWYRQTLGQGPEFLTYFQNEAQLEKSRLLSDRFSAERPKGSFSTLEIQRTEQGDSAMYLCASSLASGLGSDEQYFGPGTRLTVT.

This CDR3 is CASSQTFTGELFF. CDR3 sequence (DNA): TGTGCCAGCAGTCAGACCTTCACCGGGGAGCTGTTTTTT. This chain joins TRBV6-2 or TRBV6-3 and TRBJ2-2; D is unclear. Trimming left V 5 bases short and J 4 bases short, with 8 bases between. From germline, CDR1 is MNHEY and CDR2 SVGEGT. The CDR3 is made up of 13 amino acids.